This T cell receptor beta chain was observed in a study of cytomegalovirus exposure and HLA in healthy donors. PCR used 60 Vbeta primers and 13 Jbeta primers. The table came from immunoSEQ multiplex PCR; TCRdb's copy has only in-frame clones and leaves some out. The sample contains about 150,000 clones, nearly 80% of which appear only once. The CDR3 sequence is 15 residues long. The trim removed 7 bases at V and 4 bases at J, leaving 8 bases unmatched. CDR1 is SNHLY and CDR2 is FYNNEI in the germline V gene. This TCR was sampled from a man in his forties or fifties in good health and CMV-seropositive. This chain links TRBV2 with TRBJ1-2, with 11 bases identical to TRBD1. Sequenced material: PBMCs. This CDR3 is CASTGQGAALYGYTF. CDR3 DNA: TGTGCCAGCACCGGACAGGGGGCAGCTCTCTATGGCTACACCTTC.